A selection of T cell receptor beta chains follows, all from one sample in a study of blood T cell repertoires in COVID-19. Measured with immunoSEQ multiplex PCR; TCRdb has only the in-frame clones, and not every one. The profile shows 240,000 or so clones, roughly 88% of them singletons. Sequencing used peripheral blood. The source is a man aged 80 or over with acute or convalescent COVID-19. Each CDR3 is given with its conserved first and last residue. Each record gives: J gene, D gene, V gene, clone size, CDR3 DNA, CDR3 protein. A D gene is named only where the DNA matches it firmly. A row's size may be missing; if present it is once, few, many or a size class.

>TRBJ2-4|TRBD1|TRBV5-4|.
TGTGCCAGCAGCTTGGCCAAAGGGGGCCTAGCCAAAAACATTCAGTACTTC
CASSLAKGGLAKNIQYF
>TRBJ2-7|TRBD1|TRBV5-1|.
TGCGCCAGCAGCTTGGCCACCGGACAGGGTTCCTACGAGCAGTACTTC
CASSLATGQGSYEQYF
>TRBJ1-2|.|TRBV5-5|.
TGTGCCAGCAGCCTACAGGGTGGCTATGGCTACACCTTC
CASSLQGGYGYTF
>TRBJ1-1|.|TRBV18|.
TGTGCCAGCTCACCCCGGGACGGACAGTACACTGAAGCTTTCTTT
CASSPRDGQYTEAFF
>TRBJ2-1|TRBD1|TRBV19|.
TGTGCCAGTAGGGATCCGGGACAGGGGGCCGGTGAGCAGTTCTTC
CASRDPGQGAGEQFF
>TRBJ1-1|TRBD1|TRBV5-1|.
TGCGCCAGCAGCCGGCCGGGACAGGGAAGGAAAGGTTCAGGGAACACTGAAGCTTTCTTT
CASSRPGQGRKGSGNTEAFF
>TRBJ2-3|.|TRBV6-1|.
TGTGCCAGCAGTGAACCTACCGGGACTACAGATACGCAGTATTTT
CASSEPTGTTDTQYF
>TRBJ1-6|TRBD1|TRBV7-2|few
TGTGCCAGCAGCTTAGGGACAGGGTATAATTCACCCCTCCACTTT
CASSLGTGYNSPLHF
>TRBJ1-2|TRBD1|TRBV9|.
TGTGCCAGCAGCTTTAGCGTGACAGGGACAAGCTACACCTTC
CASSFSVTGTSYTF
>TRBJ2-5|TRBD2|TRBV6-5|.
TGTGCCAGCAGTTACTTTGAGCGGGGGAGAAGAGAGACCCAGTACTTC
CASSYFERGRRETQYF
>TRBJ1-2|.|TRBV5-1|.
TGCGCCAGCAGCTCCGGGTCAGTCGGAGGCGGTGGCTACACCTTC
CASSSGSVGGGGYTF
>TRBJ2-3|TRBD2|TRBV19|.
TGTGCCGTATCCGGGACTAGCGGGGGGCCTTACACAGATACGCAGTATTTT
CAVSGTSGGPYTDTQYF
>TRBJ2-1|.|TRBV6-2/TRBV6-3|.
TGTGCCAGCAGCCCCGAACGGGTCCACTCCTACAATGAGCAGTTCTTC
CASSPERVHSYNEQFF
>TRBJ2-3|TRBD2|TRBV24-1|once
TGTGCCTCCTTTAGCGGGAGCACAGATACGCAGTATTTT
CASFSGSTDTQYF
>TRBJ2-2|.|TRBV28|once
TGTGCCAGCAGTAAGGGACTTCTTTTTGAGAGTTCCGGTTACACCGGGGAGCTGTTTTTT
CASSKGLLFESSGYTGELFF
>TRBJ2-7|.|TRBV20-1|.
TGCAGTGCGGACGAACAAAGACTAAAGTACTTC
CSADEQRLKYF
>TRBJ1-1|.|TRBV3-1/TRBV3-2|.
TGTGCCAGCAGCCCTGTCGGAGGGGCAGCTTTCTTT
CASSPVGGAAFF
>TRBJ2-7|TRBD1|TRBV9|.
TGTGCCAGCAGCGCAGCGGGACAGGGGGCTAATGACGAGCAGTACTTC
CASSAAGQGANDEQYF
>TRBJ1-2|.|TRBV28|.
TGTGCCAGCAGTTACCCCCTTCGGGGGAACTCCTATGGCTACACCTTC
CASSYPLRGNSYGYTF
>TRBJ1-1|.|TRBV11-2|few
TGTGCCAGCACCCACTCTAGGAACACTGAAGCTTTCTTT
CASTHSRNTEAFF
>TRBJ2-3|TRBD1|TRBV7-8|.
TGTGCCAGCAGCCCCTCCGGGACAGGGACAGATACGCAGTATTTT
CASSPSGTGTDTQYF
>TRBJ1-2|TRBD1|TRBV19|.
TGTGCCGTGGACAGGCCTGGGTATGGCTACACCTTC
CAVDRPGYGYTF
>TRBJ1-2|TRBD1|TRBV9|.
TGTGCCAGCAGCGTAGCTACAGGGGTCGGAGGCTACACCTTC
CASSVATGVGGYTF
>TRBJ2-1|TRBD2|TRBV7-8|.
TGTGCCAGCAGCCAGGGACTAGCGGGGGAGCAGTTCTTC
CASSQGLAGEQFF
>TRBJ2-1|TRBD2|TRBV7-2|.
TGTGCCAGCAATCTCTACGGGACTAGTCAGTTCTTC
CASNLYGTSQFF
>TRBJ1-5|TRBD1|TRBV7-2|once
TGTGCCAGCAGCGCCAGACAGGGTAGCAATCAGCCCCAGCATTTT
CASSARQGSNQPQHF
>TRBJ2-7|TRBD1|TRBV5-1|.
TGCGCCAGCAGCTACAGGACAGGGCCCTACGAGCAGTACTTC
CASSYRTGPYEQYF
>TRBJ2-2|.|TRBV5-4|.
TGTGCCAGCAGCCGGAGGGCAGGATTCACCGGGGAGCTGTTTTTT
CASSRRAGFTGELFF
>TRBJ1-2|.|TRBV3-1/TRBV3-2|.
TGTGCCAGCAGCCAAGATGGGGCCTCCTATGGCTACACCTTC
CASSQDGASYGYTF
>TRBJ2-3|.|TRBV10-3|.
TGTGCCATCAGCCAAACAGATACGCAGTATTTT
CAISQTDTQYF
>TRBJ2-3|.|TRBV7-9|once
TGTGCCAGCAGCTTAGCGTCAGGGGCCGGGGATACGCAGTATTTT
CASSLASGAGDTQYF
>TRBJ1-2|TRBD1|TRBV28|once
TGTGCCAGCAGCCCCGGACAGGGTAGAGGCGGCTACACCTTC
CASSPGQGRGGYTF
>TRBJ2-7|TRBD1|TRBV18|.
TGTGCCAGCTCACCGGGAACAGGGGGATCCCACGAGCAGTACTTC
CASSPGTGGSHEQYF
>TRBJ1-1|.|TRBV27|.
TGTGCCAGCAGTTTATTGCCAGGGGCTGATTCTGAAGCTTTCTTT
CASSLLPGADSEAFF
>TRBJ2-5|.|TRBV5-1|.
TGCGCCAGCAGCTCCGGAGAGACCCAGTACTTC
CASSSGETQYF
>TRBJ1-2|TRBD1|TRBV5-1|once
TGCGCCAGCAGCCAACCGACAGGGGCTAACTATGGCTACACCTTC
CASSQPTGANYGYTF
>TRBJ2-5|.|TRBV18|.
TGTGCCAGCTCACCATCCCCCGCCAGAGGGGAGACCCAGTACTTC
CASSPSPARGETQYF
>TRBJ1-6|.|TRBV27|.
TGTGCCAGCAGTCCGGGGGGCAGGGAGAAGACCTATAATTCACCCCTCCACTTT
CASSPGGREKTYNSPLHF
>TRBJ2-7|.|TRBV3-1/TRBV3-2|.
TGTGCCAGCAGCCAAGCGCCCAGGCCAAGCTACGAGCAGTACTTC
CASSQAPRPSYEQYF
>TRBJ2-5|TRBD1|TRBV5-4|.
TGTGCCAGCAGCCTTGGTAACAGGGGAGAAGAGACCCAGTACTTC
CASSLGNRGEETQYF
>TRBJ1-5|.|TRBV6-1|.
TGTGCCAGCAGTGAAGTGGATGGGGGCCAGCCCCAGCATTTT
CASSEVDGGQPQHF